One sample yielded the 27 T cell receptor beta chains listed below, sequenced in a study of shared T cell receptors in the human thymus (dated by TCRdb to the early 2020s). The method behind the library was the immunoSEQ multiplex PCR assay. TCRdb's version of the immuneACCESS table is confined to in-frame rearrangements and falls short of the full clone set. An unresolved V gene accounts for under half of the shortfall where checked; the remainder is of unknown origin. For this sample the table gives hundreds of thousands of clones, of which roughly 90% were detected only once. The top ten hold about 0.01% of the sample. The same data also contributed to another study, on human thymus T cells.

The sample consisted of thymocytes. The receptor set was obtained from a boy in the first two years of life with a congenital heart defect. Donor details come from another sample of the same person, matched by shared clones.

The rearrangement uses TRBV9 and TRBJ2-3; TRBD2 matches 14 bases. The CDR3 is 19 amino acids. Unmatched junction bases numbered 9, after V lost 0 bases and J lost 3 bases. Per the germline V gene, CDR1 is SGDLS and CDR2 is YYNGEE. The CDR3 bases are TGTGCCAGCAGCGTAGCCCCGGGACTAGCGGGAGTTGGGACAGATACGCAGTATTTT. Its translation is CASSVAPGLAGVGTDTQYF.

This clone was observed once. This chain joins TRBV7-9 and TRBJ2-5, with 8 bases lining up with TRBD2. The CDR3 runs to 17 residues. The ends lost 5 bases at V and 4 bases at J; junction bases unmatched: 15. The germline V gene encodes CDR1 SEHNR and CDR2 FQNEAQ (reference sequence). DNA of the CDR3: TGTGCCAGCAGCAGGTCCCCCTCGGGAGGGCCAGGAGAGACCCAGTACTTC. Translating it yields CASSRSPSGGPGETQYF.

The count of this clone is one. The V call is TRBV4-1, the J call TRBJ2-3; TRBD2 aligns across 7 bases. With V trimmed by 3 bases and J by 0 bases, 12 bases remained unmatched. The CDR3 covers 18 residues. Germline assignment: CDR1 MGHRA and CDR2 YSYEKL. CDR3 amino acids: CASSHRGASGTSTDTQYF. Written as DNA, the CDR3 is TGCGCCAGCAGCCACCGAGGAGCTAGCGGTACTAGCACAGATACGCAGTATTTT.

The chain links TRBV4-1 to TRBJ2-7; 10 bases match TRBD2. Per germline, CDR1 MGHRA and CDR2 YSYEKL. V gave up 1 base and J gave up 3 bases; unmatched junction bases: 3. The CDR3 spans 15 residues. CDR3 loop: CASSQGWTSGYEQYF. CDR3 coding DNA: TGCGCCAGCAGCCAAGGGTGGACTAGCGGCTACGAGCAGTACTTC.

The chain combines TRBV5-1 with TRBJ2-7, with 7 bases identical to TRBD2. CDR1 is SGHRS, CDR2 YFSETQ, per germline. Losses at the gene ends were 4 bases for V and 1 base for J; bases not matched to a gene: 8. The CDR3 sequence is 15 residues long. The CDR3 loop reads CASSRASGGSYEQYF. CDR3 bases: TGCGCCAGCAGCCGGGCTAGCGGAGGGTCCTACGAGCAGTACTTC. Full variable domain (outside the CDR3, taken from reference TRBV5-1 and TRBJ2-7): KAGVTQTPRYLIKTRGQQVTLSCSPISGHRSVSWYQQTPGQGLQFLFEYFSETQRNKGNFPGRFSGRQFSNSRSEMNVSTLELGDSALYLCASSRASGGSYEQYFGPGTRLTVT.

The rearrangement links TRBV27 to TRBJ2-7; perhaps TRBD2 as D (6 bases). The germline gives CDR1 MNHEY, CDR2 SMNVEV (reference sequence). V was shortened by 11 bases and J by 0 bases, with 8 bases between the two germline ends. The CDR3 totals 11 residues. The CDR3 sequence: CASGSSYEQYF. CDR3 DNA: TGTGCCTCCGGGAGCTCCTACGAGCAGTACTTC.

The V and J genes are TRBV5-4 and TRBJ2-3; 8 bases are a match to TRBD2. Losses at the gene ends were 1 base for V and 6 bases for J; bases not matched to a gene: 13. The germline CDR1 and CDR2 sequences are SGHNT and YYREEE (reference sequence). The CDR3 has 17 amino acids. For the CDR3, the DNA is TGTGCCAGCAGCTTGCGGGGGGGGACAAGGTTGGTGGATACGCAGTATTTT. This gives the protein CASSLRGGTRLVDTQYF.

The chain has TRBV6-1 and TRBJ2-7; 11 nucleotides agree with TRBD1. The V segment lost 2 bases and the J segment 3 bases; nucleotides outside the gene matches: 21. The CDR3 sequence is 21 residues long. Germline V gene lookup returns CDR1 MNHNS and CDR2 SASEGT. Here the CDR3 DNA reads TGTGCCAGCAGTGAACGTGGGGTCGGGACAGGGGGACTTGCCCTGGGCTACGAGCAGTACTTC. This gives the protein CASSERGVGTGGLALGYEQYF.

This clone came up once. The CDR3 is CASSKVPRAGRSYEQYF. The CDR3, as DNA: TGTGCCAGCAGTAAGGTTCCCCGGGCAGGGCGCTCCTACGAGCAGTACTTC. The chain has TRBV28 and TRBJ2-7; a weak D match, TRBD1 (5 bases). Germline-derived CDR1 and CDR2 are MDHEN and SYDVKM. The V gene lost 5 bases and the J gene lost 0 bases, with 20 bases spanning the gap. The CDR3 extends over 17 amino acids.

The J gene is TRBJ2-1, the V gene TRBV4-1; 13 nucleotides align to TRBD2. CDR1 is MGHRA, CDR2 YSYEKL, per germline. The CDR3 is 21 residues long. The V gene end was trimmed by 3 bases and the J gene end by 4 bases; junction bases not matched to a gene: 18. DNA for the CDR3: TGCGCCAGCAGCCACCGCCCGGACAGGGCCCGACTAGCGGGAGGTTACAATGAGCAGTTCTTC. It codes for CASSHRPDRARLAGGYNEQFF.

The chain combines TRBV7-8 with TRBJ2-2, with 10 positions matching TRBD1. This CDR3 contains 18 residues. The germline gives CDR1 SGHVS, CDR2 FQNEAQ. The ends lost 3 bases at V and 4 bases at J; junction bases unmatched: 11. The CDR3 is CASSFFPGTGEGTGELFF. DNA for the CDR3: TGTGCCAGCAGCTTTTTCCCGGGGACAGGGGAGGGCACCGGGGAGCTGTTTTTT.

The chain has TRBV12-5 and TRBJ2-3; no reliable D call. V was trimmed by 4 bases and J by 2 bases, leaving 19 bases between them. Germline CDR1 reads LGHNT; CDR2 reads FRNRAP. This CDR3 has 17 amino acids. The CDR3 protein is CASGSAPSGTFTDTQYF. DNA for the CDR3: TGTGCTAGTGGTTCCGCCCCTTCGGGTACGTTCACAGATACGCAGTATTTT.

The chain has TRBV6-5 and TRBJ2-7; D is unclear. This CDR3 is 11 amino acids long. Trimming stripped 6 bases from V and 5 bases from J, with 8 bases between. Germline-derived CDR1 and CDR2 are MNHEY and SVGAGI. CDR3 sequence: CASRGLNEQYF. The DNA of the CDR3 is TGTGCCAGCAGGGGCTTGAACGAGCAGTACTTC.

Concerning this clone itself: The sample holds other DNA sequences that translate to the same CDR3. This chain uses TRBV2 with TRBJ2-7; 11 nucleotides line up with TRBD2. Germline V gene sequence: CDR1 SNHLY, CDR2 FYNNEI. After removal of 6 bases from V and 2 bases from J, the junction contained 3 bases not matched to a gene. This CDR3 has 14 amino acids. In DNA form, the CDR3 reads TGTGCCAGCAGCGGGACTAGCGGACCCTACGAGCAGTACTTC. Translating gives CASSGTSGPYEQYF.

The chain couples TRBV5-1 to TRBJ1-2; maybe TRBD1 (5 bases). V lost 1 base and J 8 bases, leaving 21 bases between the germline ends. CDR1 is SGHRS, CDR2 YFSETQ, per germline. This CDR3 comprises 16 residues. The CDR3 DNA reads TGCGCCAGCAGCTTGAATTGGCGGGGCGATTTCTGGGGCTACACCTTC. It yields the protein CASSLNWRGDFWGYTF.

This clone was seen once. The chain has TRBV2 and TRBJ1-1, with TRBD1 as a possible D gene (6 bases). The CDR3 sequence is 14 residues long. The ends were cut back, 6 bases at V and 0 bases at J, with 11 bases in the middle. CDR1 and CDR2 from the germline V gene are SNHLY and FYNNEI. CDR3 DNA: TGTGCCAGCAGAGACAGGTTTTTGAACACTGAAGCTTTCTTT. It is translated as CASRDRFLNTEAFF.

The chain couples TRBV15 to TRBJ1-2; unclear D gene. The CDR3 is 14 residues long. V was clipped by 1 base and J by 4 bases, with 10 bases between them. The V gene's germline CDR1 is LNHNV and CDR2 YYDKDF (reference sequence). CDR3 nucleotides: TGTGCCACCAGCAGAGTTCCAGGCCCCTATGGCTACACCTTC. It specifies CATSRVPGPYGYTF.

The rearrangement joins TRBV11-3 to TRBJ2-3; 7 bases fit TRBD2. Germline CDR1 SGHNT, CDR2 YENEEA. The V and J ends lost 7 bases and 1 base, in that order; junction bases with no gene match: 8. The CDR3 runs to 15 residues. The CDR3 bases are TGTGCCAGCAACCGCGGGAGTACGGGCACAGATACGCAGTATTTT. Amino acids: CASNRGSTGTDTQYF. The variable domain in full, completed from reference TRBV11-3 and TRBJ2-3, reads EAGVVQSPRYKIIEKKQPVAFWCNPISGHNTLYWYLQNLGQGPELLIRYENEEAVDDSQLPKDRFSAERLKGVDSTLKIQPAELGDSAVYLCASNRGSTGTDTQYFGPGTRLTVL.

The genes are TRBV5-1 and TRBJ2-2; possible D gene TRBD1, 5 bases. The CDR3 is 15 residues long. Germline V gene sequence: CDR1 SGHRS, CDR2 YFSETQ. V dropped 0 bases and J dropped 1 base, with 7 bases sitting between them. The CDR3 nucleotides read TGCGCCAGCAGCTTGGACAGGCTGAACACCGGGGAGCTGTTTTTT. Its protein product is CASSLDRLNTGELFF.

J is TRBJ2-7 and V is TRBV14, with D unresolved. Trimming took 0 bases from V and 0 from J, leaving 12 bases between them. The CDR3 is 16 residues long. Germline-derived CDR1 and CDR2 are SGHDN and FVKESK. CDR3 residues: CASSQDLRHSSYEQYF. CDR3 DNA: TGTGCCAGCAGCCAAGATCTTCGACATAGCTCCTACGAGCAGTACTTC.

This clone was detected only a few times. The rearrangement links TRBV4-2 to TRBJ2-5, with D tentatively TRBD2 (6 bases). Trimming removed 1 base at V and 5 bases at J, with 20 bases between. There are 17 residues in the CDR3. Germline CDR1 and CDR2: LGHNA and YNFKEQ. The CDR3 DNA reads TGTGCCAGCAGCCAAGGGAGGCCTAAGGCAGGGAGGGAGACCCAGTACTTC. Its translation: CASSQGRPKAGRETQYF.

This chain joins TRBV7-9 and TRBJ2-7; possible D gene TRBD1, 6 bases. From germline, CDR1 is SEHNR and CDR2 FQNEAQ (reference sequence). The CDR3 is 17 amino acids. Between the trimmed V and J ends, which lost 5 bases and 4 bases, there was a span of 24 bases. The CDR3 nucleotides read TGTGCCAGCAGCCCCCGGGACACTAACAGGGCTACGTACGAGCAGTACTTC. As protein: CASSPRDTNRATYEQYF. Looking up the rest from reference TRBV7-9 and TRBJ2-7 gives the full variable domain: DTGVSQNPRHKITKRGQNVTFRCDPISEHNRLYWYRQTLGQGPEFLTYFQNEAQLEKSRLLSDRFSAERPKGSFSTLEIQRTEQGDSAMYLCASSPRDTNRATYEQYFGPGTRLTVT.

V usage is TRBV7-6 and J usage is TRBJ2-2; 7 bases are shared with TRBD2. The V gene's germline CDR1 is SGHVS and CDR2 FNYEAQ. The CDR3 is 14 residues long. V dropped 5 bases and J dropped 1; count of bases not matched to a gene: 1. The CDR3, as DNA: TGTGCCAGCAGCAGCGGGAAGAACACCGGGGAGCTGTTTTTT. Translated, it gives CASSSGKNTGELFF.

V usage is TRBV4-3 and J usage is TRBJ2-1, with 10 bases identical to TRBD1. Germline V CDR1 and CDR2: LGHNA, YSLEER. Trimming cost V 1 base and J 3 bases; bases outside gene matches: 18. This CDR3 spans 21 amino acids. This CDR3 is CASSQGLGTGVADRYYNEQFF. CDR3 DNA: TGCGCCAGCAGCCAAGGTTTGGGGACAGGGGTTGCCGACCGGTACTACAATGAGCAGTTCTTC.

This clone was detected only once. The CDR3 DNA reads as TGTGCCAGCAGTGAAAAAAAGAGACTAGCGGGAGGCCCCTTCCAAGAGACCCAGTACTTC. Its translation: CASSEKKRLAGGPFQETQYF. The rearrangement joins TRBV2 to TRBJ2-5; the match to TRBD2 covers 13 bases. The CDR3 contains 20 residues. V gave up 2 bases and J gave up 1 base; unmatched junction bases: 13. Per germline, CDR1 SNHLY and CDR2 FYNNEI.

The chain couples TRBV7-3 to TRBJ1-2, with D perhaps TRBD1 (6 bases). Germline assignment: CDR1 SGHTA and CDR2 FQGTGA. The CDR3 extends over 16 amino acids. V was shortened by 5 bases and J by 7 bases, with 23 bases between the two germline ends. CDR3 protein: CASSETPRGPPSGYTF. CDR3 bases: TGTGCCAGCAGCGAAACTCCCAGGGGCCCTCCGAGTGGCTACACCTTC. Looking up the rest from reference TRBV7-3 and TRBJ1-2 gives the full variable domain: GAGVSQTPSNKVTEKGKYVELRCDPISGHTALYWYRQSLGQGPEFLIYFQGTGAADDSGLPNDRFFAVRPEGSVSTLKIQRTERGDSAVYLCASSETPRGPPSGYTFGSGTRLTVV.

V usage is TRBV4-3 and J usage is TRBJ2-3; 7 positions agree with TRBD2. This CDR3 has 15 amino acids. V lost 1 base, J lost 5 bases, and 6 bases stayed unmatched. The germline CDR1 and CDR2 sequences are LGHNA and YSLEER. CDR3 nucleotides: TGCGCCAGCAGCCAAGGAGCGGGAATTGAAGATACGCAGTATTTT. It codes for CASSQGAGIEDTQYF.